This is a list of T cell receptor beta chains from one sample in a study of identical twins. One entry per CDR3 protein, called by TCRdb with MiXCR from the 5' RACE reads. This table holds 600,000 to 850,000 distinct CDR3 sequences, roughly 18% found once. This sample also belongs to another study, concerning T cells expressing NK-cell markers.

Sequencing was done on a sample of PBMCs. The receptors stem from a woman aged 18-29 years in good health. CDR3s include the opening cysteine and the closing phenylalanine or tryptophan. D genes are given only for firm matches. The size field is filled for only some rows; it gives once, few, many or a size class.

V gene: TRBV6-5
J gene: TRBJ2-7
clone size: few
D gene: -
CDR3 DNA: TGTGCCAGCAGTTCCTCATTGACCGGACCGGGCGAGCAGTACTTC
CDR3 protein: CASSSSLTGPGEQYF

V gene: TRBV5-6
J gene: TRBJ1-2
clone size: many
D gene: TRBD1
CDR3 DNA: TGTGCCAGCAGCCTGGACAGGGGGATTAGGTACACCTTC
CDR3 protein: CASSLDRGIRYTF

V gene: TRBV10-3
J gene: TRBJ2-5
clone size: many
D gene: -
CDR3 DNA: TGTGCCATCAGCGCGACAGAAGAGACCCAGTACTTC
CDR3 protein: CAISATEETQYF

V gene: TRBV18
J gene: TRBJ2-4
clone size: -
D gene: -
CDR3 DNA: TGTGCCAGCTCACCACCGAAAGGAGCCAAAAACATTCAGTACTTC
CDR3 protein: CASSPPKGAKNIQYF

V gene: TRBV12-3/TRBV12-4
J gene: TRBJ2-1
clone size: few
D gene: -
CDR3 DNA: TGTGCCAGCAGTCCAGGGACGCGGCAGTTCTTC
CDR3 protein: CASSPGTRQFF

V gene: TRBV12-3/TRBV12-4
J gene: TRBJ2-3
clone size: -
D gene: TRBD2
CDR3 DNA: TGTGCCAGCTGGGGGGCTAGCGGGGCGGATACGCAGTATTTT
CDR3 protein: CASWGASGADTQYF

V gene: TRBV5-1
J gene: TRBJ1-2
clone size: -
D gene: TRBD1
CDR3 DNA: TGCGCCAGCAGCTTGACCCAACAGGGGGTCGGCTACACCTTC
CDR3 protein: CASSLTQQGVGYTF

V gene: TRBV5-1
J gene: TRBJ1-1
clone size: -
D gene: TRBD1
CDR3 DNA: TGCGCCAGCAGACTGACAGGGAATAGGAACACTGAAGCTTTCTTT
CDR3 protein: CASRLTGNRNTEAFF

V gene: TRBV11-2
J gene: TRBJ1-1
clone size: -
D gene: -
CDR3 DNA: TGTGCCAGCAGCTTCCCCCGTAACTCGGGAGCTTTCTTT
CDR3 protein: CASSFPRNSGAFF

V gene: TRBV25-1
J gene: TRBJ2-7
clone size: -
D gene: -
CDR3 DNA: TGTGCCAGCAGCGACGAGCCTTACGAGCAGTACTTC
CDR3 protein: CASSDEPYEQYF

V gene: TRBV7-2
J gene: TRBJ2-1
clone size: few
D gene: -
CDR3 DNA: TGTGCCAGCAGCCATCGACCCTTCGATGAGCAGTTCTTC
CDR3 protein: CASSHRPFDEQFF

V gene: TRBV5-1
J gene: TRBJ2-7
clone size: few
D gene: -
CDR3 DNA: TGCGCCAGCAGCTTGGCCGTGGGAAGGGCCTACGAGCAGTACTTC
CDR3 protein: CASSLAVGRAYEQYF

V gene: TRBV6-5
J gene: TRBJ1-3
clone size: few
D gene: TRBD1
CDR3 DNA: TGTGCCAGCAGCTCTTACACCGGGACAGGGGGGAGAAACACCATATATTTT
CDR3 protein: CASSSYTGTGGRNTIYF

V gene: TRBV14
J gene: TRBJ2-1
clone size: few
D gene: -
CDR3 DNA: TGTGCCAGCAGTCCCTTCGCAGGAAGTGAGCAGTTCTTC
CDR3 protein: CASSPFAGSEQFF

V gene: TRBV29-1
J gene: TRBJ2-5
clone size: few
D gene: TRBD2
CDR3 DNA: TGCAGCGTGATTCCTAGCGGGGTCCAAGAGACCCAGTACTTC
CDR3 protein: CSVIPSGVQETQYF

V gene: TRBV20-1
J gene: TRBJ2-1
clone size: -
D gene: TRBD2
CDR3 DNA: TGCAGTGCTATAGCGGGGGGGTCTCGGGATGAGCAGTTCTTC
CDR3 protein: CSAIAGGSRDEQFF

V gene: TRBV12-3/TRBV12-4
J gene: TRBJ2-3
clone size: -
D gene: TRBD2
CDR3 DNA: TGTGCCAGCAGTTTCGGGGTCTTAAGCGGGAGGCTGGATACGCAGTATTTT
CDR3 protein: CASSFGVLSGRLDTQYF

V gene: TRBV2
J gene: TRBJ2-6
clone size: -
D gene: TRBD2
CDR3 DNA: TGTGCCAGCAGCGGACTAGCGGCCTCTGGGGCCAACGTCCTGACTTTC
CDR3 protein: CASSGLAASGANVLTF

V gene: TRBV20-1
J gene: TRBJ2-1
clone size: many
D gene: -
CDR3 DNA: TGCAGTGCTAGCCCCAGGGCGTACAATGAGCAGTTCTTC
CDR3 protein: CSASPRAYNEQFF

V gene: TRBV6-5
J gene: TRBJ2-7
clone size: -
D gene: -
CDR3 DNA: TGTGCCAGCAGTCCTCAGTGGGGCGAGCAGTACTTC
CDR3 protein: CASSPQWGEQYF

V gene: TRBV12-3/TRBV12-4
J gene: TRBJ1-4
clone size: -
D gene: -
CDR3 DNA: TGTGCCAGCAGTTTAATCCGGGGATCTAATGAAAAACTGTTTTTT
CDR3 protein: CASSLIRGSNEKLFF

V gene: TRBV3-1
J gene: TRBJ1-2
clone size: -
D gene: TRBD1
CDR3 DNA: TGTGCCAGCAGCCAAGGGGCAGGGGGCTATGGCTACACCTTC
CDR3 protein: CASSQGAGGYGYTF

V gene: TRBV6-1
J gene: TRBJ2-1
clone size: -
D gene: TRBD2
CDR3 DNA: TGTGCCAGCACCCGAGCGGGGGGGCGTAGGAATGAGCAGTTCTTC
CDR3 protein: CASTRAGGRRNEQFF

V gene: TRBV6-1
J gene: TRBJ2-7
clone size: -
D gene: -
CDR3 DNA: TGTGCCAGCAGTGACCAGGCGTCCTACGAGCAGTACTTC
CDR3 protein: CASSDQASYEQYF

V gene: TRBV5-1
J gene: TRBJ2-4
clone size: -
D gene: TRBD2
CDR3 DNA: TGCGCCAGCAGCGTGACTAGCGGGGGGGCCAAAAACATTCAGTACTTC
CDR3 protein: CASSVTSGGAKNIQYF

V gene: TRBV12-3/TRBV12-4
J gene: TRBJ1-6
clone size: few
D gene: -
CDR3 DNA: TGTGCCAGTTGCGGGGTGAGATCCTATAATTCACCCCTCCACTTT
CDR3 protein: CASCGVRSYNSPLHF

V gene: TRBV6-4
J gene: TRBJ2-5
clone size: once
D gene: TRBD1
CDR3 DNA: TGTGCCAGCGGCACAGGGGACGGGACCCAGTACTTC
CDR3 protein: CASGTGDGTQYF

V gene: TRBV12-3/TRBV12-4
J gene: TRBJ2-5
clone size: -
D gene: -
CDR3 DNA: TGTGCCAGCAGTAACATTAGCGGAGTCGGGGGGACCCAGTACTTC
CDR3 protein: CASSNISGVGGTQYF

V gene: TRBV5-1
J gene: TRBJ2-7
clone size: -
D gene: -
CDR3 DNA: TGCGCCAGCAGCTTGAACAGGGAAAGCGACGAGCAGTACTTC
CDR3 protein: CASSLNRESDEQYF

V gene: TRBV6-1
J gene: TRBJ2-1
clone size: -
D gene: TRBD2
CDR3 DNA: TGTGCCAGCAGTCCCGGGACTAGCGGAGTACAATACGAGCAGTTCTTC
CDR3 protein: CASSPGTSGVQYEQFF

V gene: TRBV3-1
J gene: TRBJ2-1
clone size: -
D gene: TRBD2
CDR3 DNA: TGTGCCAGCAGCCAAGATGGGGGAGGGCAGCAGTTCTTC
CDR3 protein: CASSQDGGGQQFF

V gene: TRBV12-3/TRBV12-4
J gene: TRBJ2-3
clone size: -
D gene: -
CDR3 DNA: TGTGCCACCGGTGGGACTGAGGACCCGAGGGGCGCAGATACGCAGTATTTT
CDR3 protein: CATGGTEDPRGADTQYF

V gene: TRBV11-3
J gene: TRBJ2-1
clone size: -
D gene: TRBD1
CDR3 DNA: TGTGCCAGCACCGGGGCCCGGGACAGGGTCCGCAATGAGCAGTTCTTC
CDR3 protein: CASTGARDRVRNEQFF

V gene: TRBV4-1
J gene: TRBJ2-1
clone size: -
D gene: TRBD2
CDR3 DNA: TGCGCCAGCAGCCAAGGGACTAGGGACTACAATGAGCAGTTCTTC
CDR3 protein: CASSQGTRDYNEQFF

V gene: TRBV10-3
J gene: TRBJ2-1
clone size: few
D gene: TRBD1
CDR3 DNA: TGTGCCACCGGGACAGGGGACAATGAGCAGTTCTTC
CDR3 protein: CATGTGDNEQFF

V gene: TRBV7-2
J gene: TRBJ2-1
clone size: few
D gene: -
CDR3 DNA: TGTGCCAGCAGCTTAGGGGGCCCGGGGTCAGGTGAGCAGTTCTTC
CDR3 protein: CASSLGGPGSGEQFF